These 16 T cell receptor beta chains share one sample of origin, sequenced in a study of cytomegalovirus exposure and HLA in healthy donors. The study ran its PCR with 60 Vbeta and 13 Jbeta primers. Method: immunoSEQ multiplex PCR; TCRdb's copy keeps in-frame clones and lacks some. This sample has some 130,000 clones; roughly 79% occur once, and the top ten carry 0.95% to 1.4%. Input material: PBMCs. Every receptor here comes from a male donor in good health and CMV-seronegative.

The genes are TRBV7-2 and TRBJ2-6; 7 bases fit TRBD1. Looked up from germline, CDR1 is SGHTA and CDR2 is FQGNSA. The CDR3 covers 14 residues. J gave up 1 base and V 11 bases, and 5 bases lay outside the gene matches. CDR3 sequence (DNA): TGTGCCTTGACAGGGCTTTCTGGGGCCAACGTCCTGACTTTC. Its translation is CALTGLSGANVLTF.

The chain carries TRBV6-1 and TRBJ2-3; 10 bases align to TRBD2. J lost 2 bases, V lost 1 base, and 9 bases had no gene match. The CDR3 extends over 18 amino acids. The germline CDR1 and CDR2 sequences are MNHNS and SASEGT. For the CDR3, the DNA is TGTGCCAGCAGTGAAGATATGGTAGCGGGGGGATACACAGATACGCAGTATTTT. It translates to CASSEDMVAGGYTDTQYF.

The CDR3 region has the DNA TGTGCCAGCAGCGTGCTAGCCAGTCCAGATACGCAGTATTTT. It codes for CASSVLASPDTQYF. The J gene is TRBJ2-3, the V gene TRBV9, with D possibly matching TRBD2 (5 bases). Germline CDR1 reads SGDLS; CDR2 reads YYNGEE. The CDR3 is 14 amino acids. Trimming stripped 2 bases from V and 4 bases from J, with 11 bases between.

The J gene is TRBJ2-1, the V gene TRBV9; 14 bases map to TRBD2. V lost 0 bases to trimming and J lost 4 bases; unmatched junction nucleotides: 15. Germline V gives CDR1 SGDLS, CDR2 YYNGEE. There are 21 residues in the CDR3. Here the CDR3 reads CASSVAGGTSGGPLSYNEQFF. The CDR3 region has the DNA TGTGCCAGCAGCGTAGCGGGGGGGACTAGCGGGGGCCCCCTTTCATACAATGAGCAGTTCTTC.

This chain links TRBV11-2 with TRBJ2-7; D uncertain. The CDR3 length is 13 residues. Trimming took off 6 bases at V and 2 bases at J, with 11 bases between the two ends. From germline, CDR1 is SGHAT and CDR2 FQNNGV. The CDR3 reads CASRNSLTYEQYF. CDR3 coding DNA: TGTGCCAGCAGGAACAGCCTTACCTACGAGCAGTACTTC.

The chain carries TRBV5-1 and TRBJ1-5; no firm D call. Trimming took 4 bases from V and 3 from J, leaving 14 bases between them. This CDR3 has 15 residues. Germline CDR1 reads SGHRS; CDR2 reads YFSETQ. The CDR3: CASSAGGGSNQPQHF. CDR3 coding DNA: TGCGCCAGCAGCGCCGGAGGCGGCTCCAATCAGCCCCAGCATTTT.

The chain employs TRBV6-1 and TRBJ1-5; TRBD1 might be the D (6 bases). Germline V gene lookup returns CDR1 MNHNS and CDR2 SASEGT. Trimming pared 6 bases from V and 5 bases from J, leaving 17 bases between. This CDR3 has 15 residues. The CDR3: CASRGLQGRDQPQHF. The CDR3 DNA reads as TGTGCCAGCAGAGGCCTACAGGGACGCGATCAGCCCCAGCATTTT.

This rearrangement joins TRBV15 to TRBJ1-1; D gene unclear. V was pared by 3 bases and J by 10 bases, with 9 bases between. Germline lookup yields CDR1 LNHNV and CDR2 YYDKDF (reference sequence). The CDR3 has 11 amino acids. The CDR3 sequence: CATSSPEGAFF. In nucleotides, the CDR3 is TGTGCCACCAGCAGTCCCGAGGGAGCTTTCTTT.

The genes are TRBV11-3 and TRBJ2-7, with 7 bases lining up with TRBD1. From germline, CDR1 is SGHNT and CDR2 YENEEA. The CDR3 has 15 residues. The J segment lost 1 base and the V segment lost 3 bases, leaving 6 bases of the junction unmatched. The CDR3 is CASSFRGTQSYEQYF. The DNA of the CDR3 is TGTGCCAGCAGCTTCAGGGGGACACAATCCTACGAGCAGTACTTC.

This clone was detected a few times. The V gene is TRBV27, the J gene TRBJ2-1; maybe TRBD2 (6 bases). Germline CDR1 MNHEY, CDR2 SMNVEV (reference sequence). The V end lost 5 bases, the J end lost 1 base, and 18 bases lay between the germline ends. CDR3 length equals 17 residues. CDR3 amino acids: CASSPGLLALSYNEQFF. In DNA form, the CDR3 reads TGTGCCAGCAGTCCGGGACTTTTAGCACTATCCTACAATGAGCAGTTCTTC.

The chain couples TRBV5-8 to TRBJ2-5; 10 nucleotides agree with TRBD1. Germline CDR1 SGHTS, CDR2 YDEGEE. The CDR3 spans 14 residues. Unmatched junction bases numbered 5, after V lost 4 bases and J lost 5 bases. The DNA of the CDR3 is TGTGCCAGCAGCAAGGGACAGGGGTTGGAGACCCAGTACTTC. Translating gives CASSKGQGLETQYF.

V gene TRBV5-1 combines with J gene TRBJ1-2; possible D gene TRBD1, 6 bases. The V and J ends lost 3 bases and 5 bases respectively, with 8 bases between them. The CDR3 has 12 amino acids. The germline gives CDR1 SGHRS, CDR2 YFSETQ. The CDR3 coding sequence is TGCGCCAGCAGCTACAGGGATTATGGCTACACCTTC. The encoded protein is CASSYRDYGYTF.

The V and J genes are TRBV19 and TRBJ2-7; D unclear. CDR1 LNHDA and CDR2 SQIVND come from the germline V gene (reference sequence). The CDR3 contains 13 residues. V shed 0 bases and J shed 6 bases, with 9 bases lying between them. Here the CDR3 reads CASSIDLSGEQYF. As DNA, the CDR3 is TGTGCCAGTAGTATAGATTTGAGTGGCGAGCAGTACTTC.

The chain couples TRBV5-1 to TRBJ2-1, with D possibly being TRBD2 (6 bases). CDR3 length equals 15 residues. V dropped 3 bases and J dropped 4 bases, with 14 bases sitting between them. Looked up from germline, CDR1 is SGHRS and CDR2 is YFSETQ. Here the CDR3 reads CASSSGGQMYNEQFF. DNA for the CDR3: TGCGCCAGCAGCTCCGGGGGTCAGATGTACAATGAGCAGTTCTTC.

DNA for the CDR3: TGTGCCAGCAGTCCTCGACAGGAGAACACTGAAGCTTTCTTT. It encodes CASSPRQENTEAFF. The J gene is TRBJ1-1, the V gene TRBV6-1; D may be TRBD1 (6 bases). There are 14 residues in the CDR3. The germline gives CDR1 MNHNS, CDR2 SASEGT. The V end lost 5 bases, the J end lost 1 base, and 11 bases lay between the germline ends.

This clone occurred once. This chain uses TRBV27 with TRBJ1-1; no clear D gene. V was cut by 3 bases and J by 3 bases, with 14 bases left in between. This CDR3 region has 15 residues. Germline CDR1 is MNHEY and CDR2 is SMNVEV (reference sequence). CDR3 protein: CASSFAGMDDTEAFF. In DNA, the CDR3 is TGTGCCAGCAGTTTTGCGGGGATGGACGACACTGAAGCTTTCTTT.